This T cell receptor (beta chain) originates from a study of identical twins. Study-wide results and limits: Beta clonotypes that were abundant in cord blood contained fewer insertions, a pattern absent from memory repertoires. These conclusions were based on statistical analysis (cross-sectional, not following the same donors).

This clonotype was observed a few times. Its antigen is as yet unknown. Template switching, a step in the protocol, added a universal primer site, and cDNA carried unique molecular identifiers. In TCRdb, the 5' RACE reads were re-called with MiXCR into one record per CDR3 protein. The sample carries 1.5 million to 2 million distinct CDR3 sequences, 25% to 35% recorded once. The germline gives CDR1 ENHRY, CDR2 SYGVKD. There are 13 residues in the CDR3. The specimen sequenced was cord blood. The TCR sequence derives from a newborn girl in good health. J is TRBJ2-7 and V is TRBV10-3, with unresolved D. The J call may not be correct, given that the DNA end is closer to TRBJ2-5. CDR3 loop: CAISERVGETQYF. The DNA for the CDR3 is TGTGCCATCAGTGAAAGAGTCGGAGAGACCCAGTACTTC.